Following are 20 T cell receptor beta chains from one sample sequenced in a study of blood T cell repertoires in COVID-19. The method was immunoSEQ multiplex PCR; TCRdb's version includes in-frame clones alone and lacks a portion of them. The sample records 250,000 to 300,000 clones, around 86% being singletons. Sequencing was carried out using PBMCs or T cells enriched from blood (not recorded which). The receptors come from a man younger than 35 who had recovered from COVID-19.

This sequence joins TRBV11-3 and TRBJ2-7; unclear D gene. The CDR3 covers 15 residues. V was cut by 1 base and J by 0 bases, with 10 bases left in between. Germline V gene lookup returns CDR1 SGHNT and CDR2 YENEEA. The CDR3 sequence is CASSLGGSISYEQYF. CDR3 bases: TGTGCCAGCAGCTTAGGCGGTAGCATCTCCTACGAGCAGTACTTC.

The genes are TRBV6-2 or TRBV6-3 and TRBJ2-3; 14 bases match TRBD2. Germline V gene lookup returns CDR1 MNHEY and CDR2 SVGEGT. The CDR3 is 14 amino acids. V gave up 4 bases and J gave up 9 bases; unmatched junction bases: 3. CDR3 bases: TGTGCCAGCAGTTCGGGACTAGCGGGAGTAACGCAGTATTTT. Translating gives CASSSGLAGVTQYF.

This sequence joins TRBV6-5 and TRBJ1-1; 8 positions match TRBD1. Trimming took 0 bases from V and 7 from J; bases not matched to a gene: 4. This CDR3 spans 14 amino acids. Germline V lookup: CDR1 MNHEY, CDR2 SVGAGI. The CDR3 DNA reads TGTGCCAGCAGTTACTCGCGAGGACAGGGTGAAGCTTTCTTT. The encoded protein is CASSYSRGQGEAFF.

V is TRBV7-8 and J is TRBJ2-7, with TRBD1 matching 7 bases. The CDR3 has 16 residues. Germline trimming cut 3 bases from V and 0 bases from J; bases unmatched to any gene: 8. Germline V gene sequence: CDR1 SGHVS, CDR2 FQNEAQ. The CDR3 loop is CASSLAGTVSSYEQYF. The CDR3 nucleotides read TGTGCCAGCAGCTTGGCCGGGACAGTTAGCTCCTACGAGCAGTACTTC.

The CDR3, as DNA: TGTGCCAGCAGTCTAAAGCCCACAGGGGCCGCTGGCTACACCTTC. Translating gives CASSLKPTGAAGYTF. The rearrangement links TRBV27 to TRBJ1-2, with 7 bases matching TRBD1. V dropped 5 bases and J dropped 7; count of bases not matched to a gene: 13. Per the germline V gene, CDR1 is MNHEY and CDR2 is SMNVEV (reference sequence). The CDR3 is 15 residues long.

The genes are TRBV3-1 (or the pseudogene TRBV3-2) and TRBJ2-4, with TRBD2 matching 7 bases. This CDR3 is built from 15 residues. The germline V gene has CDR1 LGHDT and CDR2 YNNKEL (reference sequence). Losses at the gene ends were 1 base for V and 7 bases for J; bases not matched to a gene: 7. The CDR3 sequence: CASSQVGTSVNIQYF. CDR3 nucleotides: TGTGCCAGCAGCCAAGTCGGCACTAGCGTGAACATTCAGTACTTC.

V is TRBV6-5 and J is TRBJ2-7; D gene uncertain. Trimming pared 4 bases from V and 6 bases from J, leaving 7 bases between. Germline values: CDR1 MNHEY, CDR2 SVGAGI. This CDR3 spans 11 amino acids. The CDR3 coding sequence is TGTGCCAGCAGTTCCTTGGCCGAGCAGTACTTC. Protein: CASSSLAEQYF.

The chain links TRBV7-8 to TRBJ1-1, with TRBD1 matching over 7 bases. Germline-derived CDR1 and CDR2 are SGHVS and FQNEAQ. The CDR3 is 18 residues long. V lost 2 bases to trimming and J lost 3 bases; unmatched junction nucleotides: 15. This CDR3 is CASSLRPGTALIYTEAFF. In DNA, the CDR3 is TGTGCCAGCAGCTTACGGCCCGGGACAGCATTAATCTACACTGAAGCTTTCTTT.

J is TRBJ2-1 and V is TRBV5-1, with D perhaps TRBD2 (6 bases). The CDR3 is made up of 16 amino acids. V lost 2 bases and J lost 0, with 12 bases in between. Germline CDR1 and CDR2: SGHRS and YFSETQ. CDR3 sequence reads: CASSFSGHSSYNEQFF. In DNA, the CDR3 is TGCGCCAGCAGCTTTAGCGGCCATAGCTCCTACAATGAGCAGTTCTTC.

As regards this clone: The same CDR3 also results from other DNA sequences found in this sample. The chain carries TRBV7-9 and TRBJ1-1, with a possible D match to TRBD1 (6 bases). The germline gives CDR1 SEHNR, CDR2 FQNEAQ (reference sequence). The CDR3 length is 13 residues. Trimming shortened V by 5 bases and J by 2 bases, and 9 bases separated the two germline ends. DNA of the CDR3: TGTGCCAGCAGCCTGGGACAAAACACTGAAGCTTTCTTT. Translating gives CASSLGQNTEAFF.

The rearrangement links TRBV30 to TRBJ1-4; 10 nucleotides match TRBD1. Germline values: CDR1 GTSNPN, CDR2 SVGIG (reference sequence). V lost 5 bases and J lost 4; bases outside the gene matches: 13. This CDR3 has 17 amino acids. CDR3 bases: TGTGCCTGGGACAGGGGGCGTGAAGCCTTTGGTAATGAAAAACTGTTTTTT. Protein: CAWDRGREAFGNEKLFF.

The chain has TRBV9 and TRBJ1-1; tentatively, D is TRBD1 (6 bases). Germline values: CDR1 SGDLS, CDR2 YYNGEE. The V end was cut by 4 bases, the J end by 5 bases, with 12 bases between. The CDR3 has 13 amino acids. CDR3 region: CASSSGVETEAFF. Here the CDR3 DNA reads TGTGCCAGCAGCTCAGGGGTCGAAACTGAAGCTTTCTTT.

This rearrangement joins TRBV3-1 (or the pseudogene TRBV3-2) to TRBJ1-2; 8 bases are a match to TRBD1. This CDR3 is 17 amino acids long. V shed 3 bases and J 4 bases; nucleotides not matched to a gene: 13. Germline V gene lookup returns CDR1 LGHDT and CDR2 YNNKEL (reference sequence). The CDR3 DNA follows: TGTGCCAGCAGCCAGAAGACAGGGGCCACCTCTTTCTATGGCTACACCTTC. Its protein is CASSQKTGATSFYGYTF.

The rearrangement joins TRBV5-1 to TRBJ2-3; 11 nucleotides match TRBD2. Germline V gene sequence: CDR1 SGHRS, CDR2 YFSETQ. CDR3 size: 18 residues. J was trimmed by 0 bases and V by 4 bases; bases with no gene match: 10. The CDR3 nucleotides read TGCGCCAGCAGCGGCCTAGCGGGAGGCCCGACTAGCACAGATACGCAGTATTTT. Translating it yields CASSGLAGGPTSTDTQYF. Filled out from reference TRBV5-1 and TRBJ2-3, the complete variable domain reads KAGVTQTPRYLIKTRGQQVTLSCSPISGHRSVSWYQQTPGQGLQFLFEYFSETQRNKGNFPGRFSGRQFSNSRSEMNVSTLELGDSALYLCASSGLAGGPTSTDTQYFGPGTRLTVL.

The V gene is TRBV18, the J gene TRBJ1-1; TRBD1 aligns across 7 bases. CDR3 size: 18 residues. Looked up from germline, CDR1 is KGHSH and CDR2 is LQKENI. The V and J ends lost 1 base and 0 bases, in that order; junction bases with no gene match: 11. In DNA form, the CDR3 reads TGTGCCAGCTCACCACGGGCAGGGGGGTCGGAGATGAACACTGAAGCTTTCTTT. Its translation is CASSPRAGGSEMNTEAFF.

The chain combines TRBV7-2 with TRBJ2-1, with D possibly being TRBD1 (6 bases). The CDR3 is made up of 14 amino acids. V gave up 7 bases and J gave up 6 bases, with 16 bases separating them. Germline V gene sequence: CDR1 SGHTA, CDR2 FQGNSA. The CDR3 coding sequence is TGTGCCAGCAATCCAGGGGCGGCGGTCAATGAGCAGTTCTTC. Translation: CASNPGAAVNEQFF.

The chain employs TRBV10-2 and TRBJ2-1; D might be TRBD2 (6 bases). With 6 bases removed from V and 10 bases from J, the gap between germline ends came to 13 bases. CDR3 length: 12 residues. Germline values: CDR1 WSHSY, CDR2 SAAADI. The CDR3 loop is CASRGLAVEQFF. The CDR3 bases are TGCGCCAGCAGGGGACTCGCCGTGGAGCAGTTCTTC.

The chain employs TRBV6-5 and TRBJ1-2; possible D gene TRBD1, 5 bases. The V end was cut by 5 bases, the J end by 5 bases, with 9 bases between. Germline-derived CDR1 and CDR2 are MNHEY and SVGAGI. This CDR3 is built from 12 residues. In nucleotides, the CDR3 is TGTGCCAGCAGTAAACGGGGGTATGGCTACACCTTC. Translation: CASSKRGYGYTF.

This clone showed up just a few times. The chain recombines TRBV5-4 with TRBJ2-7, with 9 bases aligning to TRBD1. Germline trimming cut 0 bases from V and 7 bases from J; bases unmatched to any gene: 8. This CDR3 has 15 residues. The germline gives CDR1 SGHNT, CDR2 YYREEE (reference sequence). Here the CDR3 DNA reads TGTGCCAGCAGCTTGGGGACAGGGGTTACGCGGGAGCAGTACTTC. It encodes CASSLGTGVTREQYF. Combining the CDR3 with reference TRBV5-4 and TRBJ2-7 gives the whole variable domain ETGVTQSPTHLIKTRGQQVTLRCSSQSGHNTVSWYQQALGQGPQFIFQYYREEENGRGNFPPRFSGLQFPNYSSELNVNALELDDSALYLCASSLGTGVTREQYFGPGTRLTVT.

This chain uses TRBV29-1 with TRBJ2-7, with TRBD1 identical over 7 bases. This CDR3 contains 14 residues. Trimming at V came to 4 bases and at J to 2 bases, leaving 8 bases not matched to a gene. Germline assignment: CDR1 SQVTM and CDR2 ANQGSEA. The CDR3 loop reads CSVVYDREPYEQYF. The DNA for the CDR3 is TGCAGCGTTGTATACGACAGGGAACCCTACGAGCAGTACTTC.